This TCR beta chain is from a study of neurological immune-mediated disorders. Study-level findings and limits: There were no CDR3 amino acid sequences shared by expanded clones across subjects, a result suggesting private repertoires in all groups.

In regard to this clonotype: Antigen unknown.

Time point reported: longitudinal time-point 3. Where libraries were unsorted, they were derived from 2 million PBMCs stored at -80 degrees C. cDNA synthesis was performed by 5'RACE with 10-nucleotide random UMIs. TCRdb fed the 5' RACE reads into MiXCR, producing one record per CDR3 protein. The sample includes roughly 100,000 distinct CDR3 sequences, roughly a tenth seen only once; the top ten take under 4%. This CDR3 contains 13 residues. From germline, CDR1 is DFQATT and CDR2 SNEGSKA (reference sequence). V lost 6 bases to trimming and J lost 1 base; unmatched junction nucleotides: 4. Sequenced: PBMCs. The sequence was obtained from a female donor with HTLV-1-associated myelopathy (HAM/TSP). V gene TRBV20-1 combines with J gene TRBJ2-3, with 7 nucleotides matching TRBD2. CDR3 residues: CSALAGGTDTQYF. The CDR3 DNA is TGCAGTGCGCTCGCGGGGGGCACAGATACGCAGTATTTT.